One and the same sample provided the 32 T cell receptor beta chains below, sequenced in a study of cytomegalovirus exposure and HLA in healthy donors. Researchers ran the PCR with 60 Vbeta and 13 Jbeta primers. Only in-frame clones appear in the TCRdb table, and some are missing; sequencing was by immunoSEQ multiplex PCR. The data hold approximately 120,000 clones, with about 80% observed a single time. The sample was PBMCs. These receptors were obtained from a woman between 45 and 65 years old in good health and CMV-seropositive.

The V and J genes are TRBV14 and TRBJ2-2; D might be TRBD2 (6 bases). The CDR3 runs 15 residues. Looked up from germline, CDR1 is SGHDN and CDR2 is FVKESK. V lost 0 bases and J lost 4, with 9 bases in between. The CDR3 DNA is TGTGCCAGCAGCCAAGATTGGAGGGGCACCGGGGAGCTGTTTTTT. Translation: CASSQDWRGTGELFF.

This clone was seen more than once but under ten times. J is TRBJ2-7 and V is TRBV27; 7 bases align to TRBD1. The germline V gene has CDR1 MNHEY and CDR2 SMNVEV (reference sequence). The junction had 4 bases not matched to a gene; V was cut back by 6 bases and J by 5 bases. The CDR3 covers 12 residues. CDR3 nucleotides: TGTGCCAGCAGGACAGGGCTTAACGAGCAGTACTTC. Translation gives CASRTGLNEQYF.

The V gene is TRBV9, the J gene TRBJ2-7; D is possibly TRBD1 (6 bases). V was shortened by 4 bases and J by 4 bases, with 18 bases between the two germline ends. Germline-derived CDR1 and CDR2 are SGDLS and YYNGEE. The CDR3 is 15 amino acids. The CDR3 sequence is CASSLNPGHTYEQYF. In nucleotides, the CDR3 is TGTGCCAGCAGCCTAAATCCGGGACACACTTACGAGCAGTACTTC.

The V gene is TRBV21-1, the J gene TRBJ1-1. TRBV21-1 is designated a pseudogene. This CDR3 spans 14 amino acids. In DNA form, the CDR3 reads TGTGCCAGCAGCGCCCCGGGTATGAACACTGAAGCTTTCTTT. Protein: CASSAPGMNTEAFF.

The CDR3 bases are TGTGCCAGTAGTCCTACTGCTTCCCCCCTCTATGGCTACACCTTC. Amino acid sequence: CASSPTASPLYGYTF. The rearrangement links TRBV19 to TRBJ1-2; D gene ambiguous. V was cut by 5 bases and J by 4 bases, with 17 bases left in between. Germline-derived CDR1 and CDR2 are LNHDA and SQIVND (reference sequence). The CDR3 covers 15 residues.

The chain is built from TRBV7-9 and TRBJ1-4; TRBD1 matches 7 bases. J lost 6 bases, V lost 5 bases, and 6 bases had no gene match. The length of the CDR3 is 14 residues. Germline V CDR1 and CDR2: SEHNR, FQNEAQ (reference sequence). CDR3 bases: TGTGCCAGCAGCCAGGGGACAGCTGATGAAAAACTGTTTTTT. Amino acids: CASSQGTADEKLFF.

This clone was seen only a few times. The genes are TRBV10-3 and TRBJ1-2; weak D call: TRBD1 (6 bases). Germline CDR1 ENHRY, CDR2 SYGVKD. The CDR3 runs to 15 residues. V gave up 4 bases and J gave up 2 bases, with 14 bases separating them. CDR3 sequence: CAISAYRAGNYGYTF. The CDR3 nucleotides read TGTGCCATCAGTGCCTACAGGGCAGGGAACTATGGCTACACCTTC.

CDR3 coding DNA: TGTGCCAGCAGTTACGGTCAGGGCATACCCCTCCACTTT. This sequence encodes CASSYGQGIPLHF. This chain links TRBV6-5 with TRBJ1-6; possibly TRBD1 for D (5 bases). Between the trimmed V and J ends, which lost 2 bases and 12 bases, there was a span of 11 bases. The CDR3 sequence is 13 residues long. Germline V gene sequence: CDR1 MNHEY, CDR2 SVGAGI.

A few counts support this clone. The rearrangement joins TRBV9 to TRBJ2-3; 9 bases are shared with TRBD1. This CDR3 spans 18 amino acids. Germline V gives CDR1 SGDLS, CDR2 YYNGEE. Unmatched junction bases numbered 17, after V lost 3 bases and J lost 6 bases. CDR3 region: CASSGRTDRGHIRDTQYF. The CDR3 DNA reads TGTGCCAGCAGCGGGAGAACGGACAGGGGACATATCAGGGATACGCAGTATTTT.

The V and J genes are TRBV7-9 and TRBJ2-7; 13 nucleotides agree with TRBD2. Germline V lookup: CDR1 SEHNR, CDR2 FQNEAQ (reference sequence). J was trimmed by 0 bases and V by 5 bases; bases with no gene match: 7. The CDR3 is 17 amino acids. The CDR3 DNA reads TGTGCCAGCAGCCCTCCGGGACTAGCGGGAACCTCCTACGAGCAGTACTTC. It yields the protein CASSPPGLAGTSYEQYF.

This clone appeared a single time. The chain uses TRBV27 and TRBJ2-1; 9 bases line up with TRBD2. Looked up from germline, CDR1 is MNHEY and CDR2 is SMNVEV (reference sequence). J gave up 8 bases and V 4 bases, and 6 bases lay outside the gene matches. CDR3 length: 14 residues. The CDR3 nucleotides read TGTGCCAGCAGTTCCCCGGGACTAGCTTATGAGCAGTTCTTC. This gives the protein CASSSPGLAYEQFF.

The chain is built from TRBV4-1 and TRBJ2-5, with 12 bases that match TRBD2. The trim removed 1 base at V and 5 bases at J, leaving 8 bases unmatched. Germline CDR1 and CDR2: MGHRA and YSYEKL. CDR3 length: 17 amino acids. CDR3: CASSQAPSGGARETQYF. The CDR3 bases are TGCGCCAGCAGCCAAGCCCCTAGCGGGGGGGCCCGGGAGACCCAGTACTTC.

The rearrangement uses TRBV15 and TRBJ1-5; D is possibly TRBD1 (6 bases). Trimming left V 0 bases short and J 1 base short, with 7 bases between. This CDR3 has 15 residues. Germline loops: CDR1 LNHNV, CDR2 YYDKDF (reference sequence). The CDR3: CATSRDRGSNQPQHF. The CDR3 bases are TGTGCCACCAGCAGAGACAGGGGAAGCAATCAGCCCCAGCATTTT.

The gene calls are TRBV5-8 and TRBJ1-1; D is unclear. Trimming took 3 bases from V and 2 from J, leaving 8 bases between them. The CDR3 runs 13 residues. Germline V gene sequence: CDR1 SGHTS, CDR2 YDEGEE. CDR3 DNA: TGTGCCAGCAGCTACGACTCAAACACTGAAGCTTTCTTT. As protein: CASSYDSNTEAFF.

V is TRBV2 and J is TRBJ2-5; 16 bases fit TRBD2. CDR3 size: 17 residues. V lost 6 bases and J lost 7; bases outside the gene matches: 11. CDR1 is SNHLY, CDR2 FYNNEI, per germline. CDR3 amino acids: CASSPGLAGGTMPTQYF. The CDR3, as DNA: TGTGCCAGCAGCCCGGGACTAGCGGGAGGGACCATGCCGACCCAGTACTTC.

The V and J genes are TRBV7-2 and TRBJ2-7; D is undetermined. Trimming pared 1 base from V and 1 base from J, leaving 8 bases between. Germline V gives CDR1 SGHTA, CDR2 FQGNSA. This CDR3 comprises 14 residues. The CDR3 spells CASSLVDGSYEQYF. CDR3 DNA: TGTGCCAGCAGCTTAGTAGACGGGTCCTACGAGCAGTACTTC.

V is TRBV6-1 and J is TRBJ2-1; 11 bases map to TRBD1. Per the germline V gene, CDR1 is MNHNS and CDR2 is SASEGT. This CDR3 has 16 residues. The trim removed 0 bases at V and 4 bases at J, leaving 2 bases unmatched. The CDR3 is CASSEAGTGGYNEQFF. The CDR3 coding sequence is TGTGCCAGCAGTGAAGCGGGGACAGGGGGGTACAATGAGCAGTTCTTC.

The chain uses TRBV18 and TRBJ1-1; D is undetermined. The germline V gene has CDR1 KGHSH and CDR2 LQKENI. The CDR3 has 18 residues. V was trimmed by 6 bases and J by 0 bases, leaving 23 bases between them. The CDR3 here is CASSRPAGLWLMNTEAFF. Written as DNA, the CDR3 is TGTGCCAGCTCCCGGCCGGCGGGGTTGTGGTTGATGAACACTGAAGCTTTCTTT.

This clone showed up just a few times. One junction end does not reproduce the germline sequence, and a read error may be involved. The chain carries TRBV5-6 and TRBJ2-6, with a tentative D call TRBD1 (5 bases). The CDR3 has 15 amino acids. CDR1 SGHDT and CDR2 YYEEEE come from the germline V gene. CDR3 region: CASSLAGLGANGLTF. The CDR3 DNA reads TGTGCCAGCAGCTTGGCAGGGCTTGGGGCCAACGGCCTGACTTTC. The full variable domain, with the rest looked up from reference TRBV5-6 and TRBJ2-6, is DAGVTQSPTHLIKTRGQQVTLRCSPKSGHDTVSWYQQALGQGPQFIFQYYEEEERQRGNFPDRFSGHQFPNYSSELNVNALLLGDSALYLCASSLAGLGANGLTFGAGSRLTVL.

The chain uses TRBV7-9 and TRBJ2-6; TRBD1 aligns across 7 bases. V shed 10 bases, J shed 2 bases, and the junction held 11 bases outside the gene matches. The germline CDR1 and CDR2 sequences are SEHNR and FQNEAQ (reference sequence). The length of the CDR3 is 16 residues. This CDR3 is CATRPGGDPGANVLTF. CDR3 in DNA: TGTGCCACCCGTCCAGGGGGTGACCCTGGGGCCAACGTCCTGACTTTC.

In its sample, this clone was seen a few times. The gene calls are TRBV4-1 and TRBJ2-3, with 7 bases lining up with TRBD2. CDR1 and CDR2 (germline): MGHRA, YSYEKL. V shed 3 bases and J 2 bases; nucleotides not matched to a gene: 5. This CDR3 is built from 15 residues. The CDR3 sequence is CASSQVAGLTDTQYF. For the CDR3, the DNA is TGCGCCAGCAGCCAGGTAGCGGGCCTCACAGATACGCAGTATTTT.

The rearrangement links TRBV10-3 to TRBJ2-7, with TRBD2 identical over 11 bases. The germline V gene encodes CDR1 ENHRY and CDR2 SYGVKD. With V trimmed by 4 bases and J by 2 bases, 4 bases remained unmatched. The CDR3 totals 15 residues. The CDR3 sequence: CAISGGTSGTYEQYF. The CDR3 DNA is TGTGCCATCAGTGGAGGGACTAGCGGTACCTACGAGCAGTACTTC.

The table lists this clone with a count of one. The chain recombines TRBV5-6 with TRBJ2-2, with 10 bases lining up with TRBD1. CDR3 length: 16 amino acids. From germline, CDR1 is SGHDT and CDR2 YYEEEE. J was trimmed by 1 base and V by 4 bases; bases with no gene match: 4. The CDR3 nucleotides are TGTGCCAGCAGCGGGGACAGGGGATTGAACACCGGGGAGCTGTTTTTT. This encodes CASSGDRGLNTGELFF.

The CDR3 spells CASSQEDRAPRALHF. Here the CDR3 DNA reads TGCGCCAGCAGCCAAGAGGACAGGGCCCCGAGGGCCCTCCACTTT. The V gene is TRBV4-1, the J gene TRBJ1-6; TRBD1 matches at 8 bases. J gave up 14 bases and V 0 bases, and 9 bases lay outside the gene matches. From germline, CDR1 is MGHRA and CDR2 YSYEKL. The CDR3 runs 15 residues.

J is TRBJ1-5 and V is TRBV23-1; TRBD1 might be the D (6 bases). TRBV23-1 is classed as an ORF, of uncertain function. The CDR3 loop spans 19 amino acids. V lost 1 base and J lost 0, with 19 bases in between. CDR3 nucleotide sequence: TGCGCCAGCAGTCAATTGACCCAGCGGGACAAGGATAGCAATCAGCCCCAGCATTTT. Its translation is CASSQLTQRDKDSNQPQHF.

A word on this clone: The junction does not match germline at one end; this may be a read error. The rearrangement uses TRBV7-9 and TRBJ2-1; maybe TRBD1 (5 bases). The CDR3 contains 17 residues. Germline loops: CDR1 SEHNR, CDR2 FQNEAQ (reference sequence). In nucleotides, the CDR3 is TGTTCCAGCAGCTTAATCCAGGGCCCTAATGTAGGCGATGAGCAGTTCTTC. Translating gives CSSSLIQGPNVGDEQFF.

For the CDR3, the DNA is TGCGCCAGCAGCCAAGATCGGAGTGGTTGGGAGCAGTACTTC. This gives the protein CASSQDRSGWEQYF. The V and J genes are TRBV4-3 and TRBJ2-7; no clear D. The CDR3 spans 14 residues. The V and J ends lost 0 bases and 7 bases respectively, with 13 bases between them. Looked up from germline, CDR1 is LGHNA and CDR2 is YSLEER.

The chain employs TRBV7-9 and TRBJ2-1; TRBD2 agrees at 7 bases. Germline V gives CDR1 SEHNR, CDR2 FQNEAQ (reference sequence). V dropped 0 bases and J dropped 4; count of bases not matched to a gene: 3. This CDR3 has 15 residues. The CDR3 loop is CASSLAGAGYNEQFF. DNA of the CDR3: TGTGCCAGCAGCTTAGCTGGAGCGGGGTACAATGAGCAGTTCTTC.

CDR3 residues: CASSLTRTVVGELFF. DNA of the CDR3: TGTGCCAGCAGCTTAACTAGAACGGTTGTCGGGGAGCTGTTTTTT. V usage is TRBV11-2 and J usage is TRBJ2-2, with a weak D call TRBD2 (5 bases). Germline CDR1 reads SGHAT; CDR2 reads FQNNGV. The CDR3 extends over 15 amino acids. The V end lost 2 bases, the J end lost 7 bases, and 14 bases lay between the germline ends.

V and J are TRBV27 and TRBJ2-5; 10 bases are a match to TRBD2. The CDR3 length is 14 residues. Germline CDR1 reads MNHEY; CDR2 reads SMNVEV (reference sequence). With 6 bases clipped from V and 9 bases from J, the junction kept 10 bases outside the gene matches. As DNA, the CDR3 is TGTGCCAGCAGCCTAGCGGGGGCCGGGGAGGCCCAGTACTTC. Its protein is CASSLAGAGEAQYF.

The chain's CDR3 is CASSLGTTSTDTQYF. The CDR3 nucleotides read TGTGCCAGCAGCTTAGGCACTACCAGCACAGATACGCAGTATTTT. The chain links TRBV11-2 to TRBJ2-3, with D unresolved. Germline loops: CDR1 SGHAT, CDR2 FQNNGV. The CDR3 contains 15 residues. Trimming cost V 1 base and J 0 bases, with 8 bases left between them.

The chain uses TRBV7-2 and TRBJ2-7, with a tentative D call TRBD2 (6 bases). V lost 8 bases, J lost 5 bases, and 13 bases lay in between. The germline gives CDR1 SGHTA, CDR2 FQGNSA. The CDR3 sequence is 12 residues long. The chain's CDR3 is CASAYGGDEQYF. As DNA, the CDR3 is TGTGCCAGCGCCTACGGGGGAGACGAGCAGTACTTC.